Sequencing of this T cell receptor (beta chain) was carried out in a study of T-cell reconstitution after alpha-beta-depleted transplantation in children. The CDR3 loop spans 15 amino acids. The V gene lost 5 bases and the J gene lost 6 bases, with 14 bases spanning the gap. CDR1 LGHNA and CDR2 YSLEER come from the germline V gene. A TCRbeta library incorporating unique molecular identifiers was prepared. TCRdb re-analysed the PCR reads in MiXCR, keeping a single row per CDR3 protein. The sample lists about 240,000 distinct CDR3 sequences, more than 10% occurring once. The sample here was PBMCs from the stem cell graft donor, taken from the stem cell graft. The V gene is TRBV4-3, the J gene TRBJ1-6, with D hard to call. This clonotype was obtained from a human donor who donated a stem cell graft to a child with acute lymphoblastic leukemia. The CDR3: CASSFSSQINSPLHF. CDR3 DNA: TGCGCCAGCAGCTTCTCTTCACAGATTAATTCACCCCTCCACTTT.